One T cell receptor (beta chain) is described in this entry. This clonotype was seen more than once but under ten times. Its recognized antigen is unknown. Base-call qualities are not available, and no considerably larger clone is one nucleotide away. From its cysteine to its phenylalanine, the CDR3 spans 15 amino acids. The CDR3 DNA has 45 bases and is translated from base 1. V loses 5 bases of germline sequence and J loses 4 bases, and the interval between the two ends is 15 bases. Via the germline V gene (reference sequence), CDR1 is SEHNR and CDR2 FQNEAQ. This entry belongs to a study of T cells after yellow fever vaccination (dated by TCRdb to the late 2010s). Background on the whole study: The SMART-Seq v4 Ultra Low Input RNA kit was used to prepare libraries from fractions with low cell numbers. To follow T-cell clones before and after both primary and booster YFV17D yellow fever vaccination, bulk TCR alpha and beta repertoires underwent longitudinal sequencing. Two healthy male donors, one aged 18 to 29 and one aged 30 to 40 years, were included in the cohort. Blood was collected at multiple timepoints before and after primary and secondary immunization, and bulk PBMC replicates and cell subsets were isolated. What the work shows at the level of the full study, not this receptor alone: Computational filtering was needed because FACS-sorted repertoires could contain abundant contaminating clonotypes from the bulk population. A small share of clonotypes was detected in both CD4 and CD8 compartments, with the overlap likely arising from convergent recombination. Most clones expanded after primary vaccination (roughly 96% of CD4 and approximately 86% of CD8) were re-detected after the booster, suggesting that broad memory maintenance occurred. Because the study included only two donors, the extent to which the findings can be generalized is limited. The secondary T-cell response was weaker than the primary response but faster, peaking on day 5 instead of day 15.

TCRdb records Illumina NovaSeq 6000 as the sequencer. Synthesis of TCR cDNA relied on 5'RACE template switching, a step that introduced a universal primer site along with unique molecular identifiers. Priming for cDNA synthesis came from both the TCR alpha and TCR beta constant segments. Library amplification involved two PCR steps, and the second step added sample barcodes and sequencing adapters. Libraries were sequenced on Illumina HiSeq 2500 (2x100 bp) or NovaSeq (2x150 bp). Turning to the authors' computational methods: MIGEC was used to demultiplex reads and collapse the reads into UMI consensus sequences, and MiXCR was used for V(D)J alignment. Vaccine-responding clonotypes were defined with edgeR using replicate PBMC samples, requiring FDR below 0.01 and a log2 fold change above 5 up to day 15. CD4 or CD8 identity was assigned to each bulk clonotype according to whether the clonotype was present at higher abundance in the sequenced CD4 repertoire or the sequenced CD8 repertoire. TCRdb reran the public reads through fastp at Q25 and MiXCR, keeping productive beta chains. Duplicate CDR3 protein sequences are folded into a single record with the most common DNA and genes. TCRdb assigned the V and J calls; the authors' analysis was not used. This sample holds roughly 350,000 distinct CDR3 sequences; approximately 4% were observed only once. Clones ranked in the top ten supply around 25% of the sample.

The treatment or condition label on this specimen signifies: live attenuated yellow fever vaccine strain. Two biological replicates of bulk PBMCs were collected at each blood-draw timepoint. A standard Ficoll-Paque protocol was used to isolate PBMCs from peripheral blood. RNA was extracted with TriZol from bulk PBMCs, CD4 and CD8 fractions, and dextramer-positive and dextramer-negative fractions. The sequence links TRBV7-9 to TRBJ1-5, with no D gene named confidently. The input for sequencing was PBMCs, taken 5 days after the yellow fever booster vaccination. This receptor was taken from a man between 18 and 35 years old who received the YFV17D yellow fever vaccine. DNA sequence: TGTGCCAGCAGCCGTGGCCCCCCAGCTAATCAGCCCCAGCATTTT. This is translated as CASSRGPPANQPQHF. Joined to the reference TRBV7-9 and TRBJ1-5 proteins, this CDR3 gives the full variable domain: DTGVSQNPRHKITKRGQNVTFRCDPISEHNRLYWYRQTLGQGPEFLTYFQNEAQLEKSRLLSDRFSAERPKGSFSTLEIQRTEQGDSAMYLCASSRGPPANQPQHFGDGTRLSIL.